A selection of T cell receptor beta chains follows, all from one sample in a study of blood T cell repertoires in COVID-19. The data were produced by immunoSEQ multiplex PCR, yet TCRdb's version contains in-frame clones alone and is incomplete. The sample comprises 250,000 to 300,000 clones, approximately 89% of which are singletons, and roughly 2.8% rests with the top ten. The sample consisted of PBMCs or T cells enriched from blood (not recorded which). The receptors come from a woman in her 50s who had been exposed to COVID-19. Each CDR3 is given with its conserved first and last residue. Each record gives: clone size, J gene, D gene, V gene, CDR3 length, CDR3 DNA, CDR3 protein. The D gene is left open where the match is weak. Not every row has a clone size; where given, it reads once, few, many or a size class.

clone size: NA; J gene: TRBJ2-2; D gene: NA; V gene: TRBV10-3; CDR3 length: 15; CDR3 DNA: TGTGCCATCAGTGGAGCGGTTATGAACACCGGGGAGCTGTTTTTT; CDR3 protein: CAISGAVMNTGELFF
clone size: NA; J gene: TRBJ1-6; D gene: NA; V gene: TRBV11-1; CDR3 length: 14; CDR3 DNA: TGTGCCAGCAGCTCCCTTAGCGCAGAGGATCCCCTCCACTTT; CDR3 protein: CASSSLSAEDPLHF
clone size: NA; J gene: TRBJ2-7; D gene: NA; V gene: TRBV28; CDR3 length: 16; CDR3 DNA: TGTGCCAGCAGTCCCGTCACAGGAACTTATGTCTACGAGCAGTACTTC; CDR3 protein: CASSPVTGTYVYEQYF
clone size: few; J gene: TRBJ1-1; D gene: TRBD1; V gene: TRBV28; CDR3 length: 15; CDR3 DNA: TGTGCCAGCAGTGTACAACAGGGGAGGTCCACTGAAGCTTTCTTT; CDR3 protein: CASSVQQGRSTEAFF
clone size: NA; J gene: TRBJ2-1; D gene: NA; V gene: TRBV6-5; CDR3 length: 11; CDR3 DNA: TGTGCCAGCAGCCCCGGCAATGAGCAGTTCTTC; CDR3 protein: CASSPGNEQFF
clone size: NA; J gene: TRBJ1-1; D gene: TRBD1; V gene: TRBV7-9; CDR3 length: 14; CDR3 DNA: TGTGCCAGCAGCCTACAGGGGTTGAACACTGAAGCTTTCTTT; CDR3 protein: CASSLQGLNTEAFF
clone size: once; J gene: TRBJ2-5; D gene: NA; V gene: TRBV6-1; CDR3 length: 14; CDR3 DNA: TGTGCCAGCAGTGAACCGACGAGGGGGGAGACCCAGTACTTC; CDR3 protein: CASSEPTRGETQYF
clone size: NA; J gene: TRBJ2-3; D gene: NA; V gene: TRBV13; CDR3 length: 15; CDR3 DNA: TGTGCCAGCAGCTTAGCGGGTCGCAGCACAGATACGCAGTATTTT; CDR3 protein: CASSLAGRSTDTQYF
clone size: NA; J gene: TRBJ1-1; D gene: NA; V gene: TRBV28; CDR3 length: 16; CDR3 DNA: TGTGCCAGCGGGAAGCGTTCGGGACACCAGAACACTGAAGCTTTCTTT; CDR3 protein: CASGKRSGHQNTEAFF
clone size: NA; J gene: TRBJ2-2; D gene: TRBD1; V gene: TRBV25-1; CDR3 length: 18; CDR3 DNA: TGTGCCAGCAGCCCAATCCGCGGGACAGGGGTTTCCACCGGGGAGCTGTTTTTT; CDR3 protein: CASSPIRGTGVSTGELFF
clone size: NA; J gene: TRBJ2-3; D gene: TRBD2; V gene: TRBV11-2; CDR3 length: 15; CDR3 DNA: TGTGCCAGCAGCTTACCCGGGACGACTAGCAGTACGCAGTATTTT; CDR3 protein: CASSLPGTTSSTQYF
clone size: NA; J gene: TRBJ2-2; D gene: NA; V gene: TRBV4-2; CDR3 length: 15; CDR3 DNA: TGTGCCAGCAGCCAAGGGGGAGGGGGCACCGGGGAGCTGTTTTTT; CDR3 protein: CASSQGGGGTGELFF
clone size: NA; J gene: TRBJ2-1; D gene: TRBD2; V gene: TRBV6-5; CDR3 length: 15; CDR3 DNA: TGTGCCAGCAGTACGCTCAGCGGGGGGTCGCGTGAGCAGTTCTTC; CDR3 protein: CASSTLSGGSREQFF
clone size: NA; J gene: TRBJ1-2; D gene: NA; V gene: TRBV25-1; CDR3 length: 15; CDR3 DNA: TGTGCCAGCAGTGGAGGCCAGATAAACAACTATGGCTACACCTTC; CDR3 protein: CASSGGQINNYGYTF
clone size: NA; J gene: TRBJ2-7; D gene: NA; V gene: TRBV5-1; CDR3 length: 13; CDR3 DNA: TGCGCCAGCAGCTTGGGTGGGCAACAGGAGCAGTACTTC; CDR3 protein: CASSLGGQQEQYF
clone size: once; J gene: TRBJ1-5; D gene: TRBD1; V gene: TRBV27; CDR3 length: 14; CDR3 DNA: TGTGCCAGCAGTTTAAATCAGGGGGCAGGGCCCCAGCATTTT; CDR3 protein: CASSLNQGAGPQHF
clone size: NA; J gene: TRBJ2-7; D gene: NA; V gene: TRBV19; CDR3 length: 13; CDR3 DNA: TGTGCCAGTAGTGCTGGGCAGGCCTACGAGCAGTACTTC; CDR3 protein: CASSAGQAYEQYF
clone size: once; J gene: TRBJ2-1; D gene: NA; V gene: TRBV3-1/TRBV3-2; CDR3 length: 13; CDR3 DNA: TGTGCCAGCAGTAAACTCAGGGCCACTGAGCAGTTCTTC; CDR3 protein: CASSKLRATEQFF
clone size: once; J gene: TRBJ2-3; D gene: NA; V gene: TRBV30; CDR3 length: 13; CDR3 DNA: TGTGCCCACGGGATTACCGTCACAGATACGCAGTATTTT; CDR3 protein: CAHGITVTDTQYF
clone size: NA; J gene: TRBJ2-7; D gene: NA; V gene: TRBV19; CDR3 length: 12; CDR3 DNA: TGTGCCAGTCCAGCGGAGGCCTACGAGCAGTACTTC; CDR3 protein: CASPAEAYEQYF
clone size: NA; J gene: TRBJ1-6; D gene: NA; V gene: TRBV6-5; CDR3 length: 15; CDR3 DNA: TGTGCCAGCAGTCGAAACACAGGGTATAATTCACCCCTCCACTTT; CDR3 protein: CASSRNTGYNSPLHF
clone size: NA; J gene: TRBJ1-5; D gene: NA; V gene: TRBV6-5; CDR3 length: 12; CDR3 DNA: TGTGCCAGCAGTTACCTCAATCAGCCCCAGCATTTT; CDR3 protein: CASSYLNQPQHF
clone size: NA; J gene: TRBJ1-3; D gene: NA; V gene: TRBV3-1/TRBV3-2; CDR3 length: 16; CDR3 DNA: TGTGCCAGCAGCCAAGAGAGGAGGCTATCTGGAAACACCATATATTTT; CDR3 protein: CASSQERRLSGNTIYF
clone size: NA; J gene: TRBJ2-5; D gene: TRBD1; V gene: TRBV29-1; CDR3 length: 13; CDR3 DNA: TGCAGCGGTGGGACAGGGGGCCGAGAGACCCAGTACTTC; CDR3 protein: CSGGTGGRETQYF
clone size: NA; J gene: TRBJ1-2; D gene: TRBD1; V gene: TRBV5-8; CDR3 length: 16; CDR3 DNA: TGTGCCAGCAGAGTACGAGGCGGACAGGGCGGTCATGGCTACACCTTC; CDR3 protein: CASRVRGGQGGHGYTF
clone size: NA; J gene: TRBJ1-2; D gene: TRBD1; V gene: TRBV3-1/TRBV3-2; CDR3 length: 15; CDR3 DNA: TGTGCCAGCAGCCACCCGGGACAGGGGGCGGGGGGCTACACCTTC; CDR3 protein: CASSHPGQGAGGYTF
clone size: NA; J gene: TRBJ1-1; D gene: NA; V gene: TRBV2; CDR3 length: 11; CDR3 DNA: TGTGCCACGCTACTGAACACTGAAGCTTTCTTT; CDR3 protein: CATLLNTEAFF